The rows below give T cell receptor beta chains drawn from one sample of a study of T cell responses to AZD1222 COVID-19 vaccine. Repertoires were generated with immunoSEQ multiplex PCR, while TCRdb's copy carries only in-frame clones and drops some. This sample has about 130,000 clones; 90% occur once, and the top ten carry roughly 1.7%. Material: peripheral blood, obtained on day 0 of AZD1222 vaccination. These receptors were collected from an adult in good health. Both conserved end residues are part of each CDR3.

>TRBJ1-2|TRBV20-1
CSMGNYGYTF
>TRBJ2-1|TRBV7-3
CASSSPGSEQFF
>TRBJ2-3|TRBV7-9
CASSTGVSTDTQYF
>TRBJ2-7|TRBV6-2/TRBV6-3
CASSYSPSGSREQYF
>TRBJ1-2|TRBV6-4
CASEGRFYGYTF
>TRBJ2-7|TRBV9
CASSAGQGNYEQYF
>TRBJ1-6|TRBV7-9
CASSPRVMDVNSPLHF
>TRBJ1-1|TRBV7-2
CASSQNSGLGAFF
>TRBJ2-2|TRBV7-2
CASSLSSSGYTGELFF
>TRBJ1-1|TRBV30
CARGGTEAFF
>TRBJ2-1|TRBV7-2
CASSLRIFSLGSYNEQFF
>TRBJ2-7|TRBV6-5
CASSWGGGLLREQYF
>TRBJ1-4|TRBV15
CATSKEQGAHEKLFF